A single sample gave rise to the 11 T cell receptor beta chains below, sequenced in a study of blood T cell repertoires in COVID-19. Libraries were prepared by immunoSEQ multiplex PCR; TCRdb keeps only in-frame clonotypes and omits some of them. There are over 200,000 clones in the sample; roughly 90% occur only once, and 1.9% lies in the top ten. The sequenced sample was peripheral blood. These receptors were collected from a man in his forties with active or convalescent COVID-19.

This clone was detected a few times. The chain joins TRBV25-1 to TRBJ2-3, with D tentatively TRBD2 (6 bases). The CDR3 length is 16 residues. Germline loops: CDR1 MGHDK, CDR2 SYGVNS. V was clipped by 2 bases and J by 1 base, with 13 bases between them. The DNA for the CDR3 is TGTGCCAGCAGTGAACCCGTGGAGGGCCGCACAGATACGCAGTATTTT. Its protein is CASSEPVEGRTDTQYF.

The rearrangement uses TRBV28 and TRBJ1-5; 7 bases match TRBD1. This CDR3 region has 16 residues. Germline V gene data show CDR1 as MDHEN and CDR2 as SYDVKM. The V gene end was trimmed by 10 bases and the J gene end by 0 bases; junction bases not matched to a gene: 12. The CDR3 coding sequence is TGTGCCACCGCCGGGACAGACGAATATAGCAATCAGCCCCAGCATTTT. This codes for CATAGTDEYSNQPQHF.

The chain employs TRBV3-1 (or the pseudogene TRBV3-2) and TRBJ2-1, with TRBD2 matching 7 bases. This CDR3 comprises 16 residues. The V and J ends lost 1 base and 1 base, in that order; junction bases with no gene match: 4. Germline CDR1 is LGHDT and CDR2 is YNNKEL (reference sequence). CDR3 protein: CASSQGLALSYNEQFF. CDR3 DNA sequence: TGTGCCAGCAGCCAAGGACTAGCCCTTTCCTACAATGAGCAGTTCTTC.

This sequence joins TRBV7-8 and TRBJ2-7, with 12 bases aligning to TRBD2. Germline V gene sequence: CDR1 SGHVS, CDR2 FQNEAQ. J gave up 3 bases and V 3 bases, and 3 bases lay outside the gene matches. The CDR3 extends over 15 amino acids. CDR3 nucleotide sequence: TGTGCCAGCAGCTTTTTGACTAGCGGGAGCTACGAGCAGTACTTC. Protein: CASSFLTSGSYEQYF.

This clone was counted a few times. The V and J genes are TRBV6-4 and TRBJ2-6, with TRBD1 as a possible D gene (6 bases). CDR3 length: 15 amino acids. V lost 0 bases and J lost 3, with 6 bases in between. Looked up from germline, CDR1 is MRHNA and CDR2 is SNTAGT. CDR3 in DNA: TGTGCCAGCAGTGACTCGACAGGTGGGGCCAACGTCCTGACTTTC. Residues: CASSDSTGGANVLTF.

The gene calls are TRBV18 and TRBJ2-4; 8 bases are shared with TRBD1. CDR1 is KGHSH and CDR2 is LQKENI in the germline V gene. This CDR3 region has 16 residues. V lost 0 bases, J lost 0 bases, and 1 base stayed unmatched. Here the CDR3 reads CASSPPDRGAKNIQYF. The CDR3 DNA reads as TGTGCCAGCTCACCACCTGACAGGGGAGCCAAAAACATTCAGTACTTC.

The rearrangement joins TRBV3-1 (or the pseudogene TRBV3-2) to TRBJ2-5, with D unresolved. CDR3 size: 14 residues. The V and J ends lost 0 bases and 0 bases respectively, with 5 bases between them. CDR1 and CDR2 (germline): LGHDT, YNNKEL (reference sequence). In DNA, the CDR3 is TGTGCCAGCAGCCAAGAGGCATACCAAGAGACCCAGTACTTC. It codes for CASSQEAYQETQYF.

This rearrangement joins TRBV10-3 to TRBJ1-5; 8 positions match TRBD1. Per the germline V gene, CDR1 is ENHRY and CDR2 is SYGVKD. The ends lost 5 bases at V and 5 bases at J; junction bases unmatched: 8. This CDR3 has 15 residues. The CDR3 DNA sequence: TGTGCCATCAGTATGACAGGGGACCCCGATCAGCCCCAGCATTTT. Residues: CAISMTGDPDQPQHF.

The chain uses TRBV7-9 and TRBJ1-1; D is ambiguous. V was clipped by 7 bases and J by 1 base, with 13 bases between them. Germline V gene data show CDR1 as SEHNR and CDR2 as FQNEAQ (reference sequence). The CDR3 has 14 residues. The CDR3 DNA reads as TGTGCCAGCACCCTAGGGAGTAAGAACACTGAAGCTTTCTTT. This gives the protein CASTLGSKNTEAFF.

The chain combines TRBV10-2 with TRBJ1-1; TRBD1 matches 7 bases. J lost 0 bases, V lost 3 bases, and 1 base had no gene match. CDR3 length equals 14 residues. CDR1 and CDR2 from the germline V gene are WSHSY and SAAADI. The DNA of the CDR3 is TGCGCCAGCAGTGACGGGACAGTGAACACTGAAGCTTTCTTT. Protein: CASSDGTVNTEAFF.

The V and J genes are TRBV6-4 and TRBJ2-7; D perhaps matches TRBD1 (6 bases). The V gene's germline CDR1 is MRHNA and CDR2 SNTAGT. The CDR3 contains 11 residues. Trimming stripped 9 bases from V and 3 bases from J, with 9 bases between. DNA for the CDR3: TGTGCCAGAGAAGGGGGCTACGAGCAGTACTTC. This codes for CAREGGYEQYF.